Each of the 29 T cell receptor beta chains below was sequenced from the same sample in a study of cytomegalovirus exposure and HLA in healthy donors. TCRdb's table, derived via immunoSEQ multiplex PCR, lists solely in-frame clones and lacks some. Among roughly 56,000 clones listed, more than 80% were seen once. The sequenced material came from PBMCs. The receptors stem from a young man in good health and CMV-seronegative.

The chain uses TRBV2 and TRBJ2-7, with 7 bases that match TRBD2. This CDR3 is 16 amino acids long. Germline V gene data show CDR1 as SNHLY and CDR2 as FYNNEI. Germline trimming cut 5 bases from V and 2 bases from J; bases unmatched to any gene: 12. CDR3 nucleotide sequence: TGTGCCAGCAGTTCTAGGGGAGGGAGCCAGACCTACGAGCAGTACTTC. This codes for CASSSRGGSQTYEQYF.

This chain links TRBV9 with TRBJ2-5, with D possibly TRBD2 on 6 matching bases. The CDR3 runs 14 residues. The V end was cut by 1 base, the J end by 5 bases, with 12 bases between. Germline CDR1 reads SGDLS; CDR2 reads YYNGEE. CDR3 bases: TGTGCCAGCAGCGTAAGGGCGGGGACGGAGACCCAGTACTTC. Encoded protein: CASSVRAGTETQYF.

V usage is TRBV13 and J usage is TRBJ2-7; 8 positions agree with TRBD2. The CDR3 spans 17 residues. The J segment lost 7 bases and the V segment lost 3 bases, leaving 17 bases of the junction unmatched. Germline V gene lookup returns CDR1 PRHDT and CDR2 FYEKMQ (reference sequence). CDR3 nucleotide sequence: TGTGCCAGCAGCTTGGGCCCCCTGGTGGTAGCGGGAAGGGAGCAGTACTTC. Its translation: CASSLGPLVVAGREQYF. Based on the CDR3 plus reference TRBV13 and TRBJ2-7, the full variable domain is AAGVIQSPRHLIKEKRETATLKCYPIPRHDTVYWYQQGPGQDPQFLISFYEKMQSDKGSIPDRFSAQQFSDYHSELNMSSLELGDSALYFCASSLGPLVVAGREQYFGPGTRLTVT.

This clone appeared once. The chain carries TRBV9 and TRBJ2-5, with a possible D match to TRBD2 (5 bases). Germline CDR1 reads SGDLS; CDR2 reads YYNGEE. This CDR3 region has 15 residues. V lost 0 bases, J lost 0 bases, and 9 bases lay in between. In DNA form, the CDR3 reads TGTGCCAGCAGCGTAGAAGGAGGCGACCAAGAGACCCAGTACTTC. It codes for CASSVEGGDQETQYF.

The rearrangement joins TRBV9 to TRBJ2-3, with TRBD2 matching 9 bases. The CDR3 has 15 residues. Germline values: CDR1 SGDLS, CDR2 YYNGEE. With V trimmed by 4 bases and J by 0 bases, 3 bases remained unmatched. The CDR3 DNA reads TGTGCCAGCAGCATTCTAGCGGGAAGCACAGATACGCAGTATTTT. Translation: CASSILAGSTDTQYF.

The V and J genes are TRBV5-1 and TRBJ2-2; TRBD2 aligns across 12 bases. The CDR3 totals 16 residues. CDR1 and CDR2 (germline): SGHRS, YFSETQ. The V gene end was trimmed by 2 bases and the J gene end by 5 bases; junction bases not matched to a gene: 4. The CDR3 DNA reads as TGCGCCAGCAGCTTACTAGCGGGAGGAGGGACCGGGGAGCTGTTTTTT. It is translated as CASSLLAGGGTGELFF. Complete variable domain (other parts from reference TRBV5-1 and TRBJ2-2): KAGVTQTPRYLIKTRGQQVTLSCSPISGHRSVSWYQQTPGQGLQFLFEYFSETQRNKGNFPGRFSGRQFSNSRSEMNVSTLELGDSALYLCASSLLAGGGTGELFFGEGSRLTVL.

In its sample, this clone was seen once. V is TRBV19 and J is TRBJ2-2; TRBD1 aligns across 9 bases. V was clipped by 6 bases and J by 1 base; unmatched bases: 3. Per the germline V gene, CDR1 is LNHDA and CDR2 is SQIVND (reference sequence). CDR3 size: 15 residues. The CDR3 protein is CASRWDRVNTGELFF. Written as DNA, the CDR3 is TGTGCCAGTAGATGGGACAGGGTGAACACCGGGGAGCTGTTTTTT.

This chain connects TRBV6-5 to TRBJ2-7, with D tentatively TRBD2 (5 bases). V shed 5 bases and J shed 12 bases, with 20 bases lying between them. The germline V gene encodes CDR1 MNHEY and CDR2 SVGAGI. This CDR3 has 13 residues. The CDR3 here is CASSAPWGDKWYF. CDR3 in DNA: TGTGCCAGCAGTGCTCCCTGGGGAGATAAGTGGTACTTC.

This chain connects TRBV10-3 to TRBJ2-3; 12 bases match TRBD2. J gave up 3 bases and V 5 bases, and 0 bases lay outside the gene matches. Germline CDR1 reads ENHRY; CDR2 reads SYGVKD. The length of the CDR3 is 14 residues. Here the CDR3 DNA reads TGTGCCATCAGTACTAGCGGGGGGACAGATACGCAGTATTTT. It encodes CAISTSGGTDTQYF.

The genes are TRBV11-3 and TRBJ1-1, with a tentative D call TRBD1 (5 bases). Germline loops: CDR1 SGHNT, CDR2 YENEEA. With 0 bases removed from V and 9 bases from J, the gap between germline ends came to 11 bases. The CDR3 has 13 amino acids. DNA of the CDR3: TGTGCCAGCAGCTTAGATCGAGACAGTAAAGCTTTCTTT. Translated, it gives CASSLDRDSKAFF.

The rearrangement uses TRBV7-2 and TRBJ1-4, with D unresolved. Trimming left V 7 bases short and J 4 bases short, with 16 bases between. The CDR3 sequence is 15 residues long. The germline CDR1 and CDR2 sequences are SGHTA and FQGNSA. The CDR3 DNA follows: TGTGCCAGCACGTCGGGGTGGCGGAGTAATGAAAAACTGTTTTTT. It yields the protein CASTSGWRSNEKLFF.

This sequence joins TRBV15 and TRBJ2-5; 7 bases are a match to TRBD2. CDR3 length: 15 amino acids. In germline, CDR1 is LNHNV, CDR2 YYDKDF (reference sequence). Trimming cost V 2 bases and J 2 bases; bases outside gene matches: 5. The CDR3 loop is CATSRSPGGQETQYF. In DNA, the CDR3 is TGTGCCACCAGCAGATCCCCGGGAGGACAAGAGACCCAGTACTTC.

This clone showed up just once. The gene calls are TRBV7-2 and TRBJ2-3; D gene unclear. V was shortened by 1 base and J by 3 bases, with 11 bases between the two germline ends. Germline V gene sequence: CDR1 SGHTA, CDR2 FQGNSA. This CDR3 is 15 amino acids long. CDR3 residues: CASSLGAAGTDTQYF. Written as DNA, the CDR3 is TGTGCCAGCAGCTTAGGAGCTGCCGGGACAGATACGCAGTATTTT.

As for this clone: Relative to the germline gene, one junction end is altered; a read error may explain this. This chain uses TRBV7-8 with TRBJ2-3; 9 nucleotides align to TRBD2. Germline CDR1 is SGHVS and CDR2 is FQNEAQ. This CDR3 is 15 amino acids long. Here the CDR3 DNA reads TGTGCCAGCAGCTTAGGTAGCGGGAGCACGGATACGCAGTATTTT. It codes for CASSLGSGSTDTQYF.

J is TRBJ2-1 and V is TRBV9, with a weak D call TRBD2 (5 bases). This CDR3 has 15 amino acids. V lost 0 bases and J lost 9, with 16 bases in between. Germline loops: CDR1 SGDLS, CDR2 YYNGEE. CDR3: CASSVGGMEVGEQFF. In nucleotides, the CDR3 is TGTGCCAGCAGCGTAGGAGGGATGGAGGTTGGTGAGCAGTTCTTC.

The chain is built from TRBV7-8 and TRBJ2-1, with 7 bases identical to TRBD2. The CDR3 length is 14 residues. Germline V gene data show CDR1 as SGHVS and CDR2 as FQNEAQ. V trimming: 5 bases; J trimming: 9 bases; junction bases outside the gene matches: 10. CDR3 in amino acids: CASSVRTRESEQFF. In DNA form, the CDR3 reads TGTGCCAGCAGCGTCCGGACTAGAGAGAGTGAGCAGTTCTTC.

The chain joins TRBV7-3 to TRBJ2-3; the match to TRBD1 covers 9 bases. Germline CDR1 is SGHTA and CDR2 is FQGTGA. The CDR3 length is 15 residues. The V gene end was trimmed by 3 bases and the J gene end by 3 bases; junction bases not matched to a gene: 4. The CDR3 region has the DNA TGTGCCAGCAGCTTGAAGGACAGGGGTACAGATACGCAGTATTTT. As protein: CASSLKDRGTDTQYF.

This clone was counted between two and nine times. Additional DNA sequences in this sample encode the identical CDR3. CDR3 sequence: CASSLGLTYNEQFF. In DNA form, the CDR3 reads TGTGCCAGCAGCCTAGGGCTGACCTACAATGAGCAGTTCTTC. This chain joins TRBV7-9 and TRBJ2-1; D not certain. There are 14 residues in the CDR3. V was pared by 5 bases and J by 2 bases, with 10 bases between. CDR1 is SEHNR and CDR2 is FQNEAQ in the germline V gene (reference sequence).

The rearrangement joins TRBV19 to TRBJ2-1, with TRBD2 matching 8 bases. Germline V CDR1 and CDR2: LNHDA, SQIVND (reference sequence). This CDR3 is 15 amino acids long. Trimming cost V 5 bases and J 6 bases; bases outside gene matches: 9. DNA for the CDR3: TGTGCCAGTAGTGGAAGGACTAGCCCTCCCAATGAGCAGTTCTTC. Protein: CASSGRTSPPNEQFF.

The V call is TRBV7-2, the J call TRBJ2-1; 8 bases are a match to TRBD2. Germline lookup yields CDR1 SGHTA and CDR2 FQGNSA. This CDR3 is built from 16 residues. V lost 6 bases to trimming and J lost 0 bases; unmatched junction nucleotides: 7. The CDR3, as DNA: TGTGCCAGCAGGGGGTTAGCGGGGAACTCCTACAATGAGCAGTTCTTC. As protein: CASRGLAGNSYNEQFF.

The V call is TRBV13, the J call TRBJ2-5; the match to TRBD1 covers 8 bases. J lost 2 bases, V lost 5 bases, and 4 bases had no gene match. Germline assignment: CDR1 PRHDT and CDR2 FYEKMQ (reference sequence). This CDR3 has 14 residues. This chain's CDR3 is CASSEDRVQETQYF. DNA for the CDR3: TGTGCCAGCAGCGAGGACAGGGTTCAAGAGACCCAGTACTTC.

For the CDR3, the DNA is TGTGCCAGCGCAGGGGCTAGTAAATCCTACGAGCAGTACTTC. Translated: CASAGASKSYEQYF. V usage is TRBV7-8 and J usage is TRBJ2-7; TRBD1 might be the D (6 bases). From germline, CDR1 is SGHVS and CDR2 FQNEAQ. CDR3 length: 14 residues. V lost 8 bases to trimming and J lost 1 base, with 15 bases between them.

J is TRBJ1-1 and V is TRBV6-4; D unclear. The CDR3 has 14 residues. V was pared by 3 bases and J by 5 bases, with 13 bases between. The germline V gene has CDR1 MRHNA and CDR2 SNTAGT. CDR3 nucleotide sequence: TGTGCCAGCAGTGAAGAGGGTTCTCTGACTGAAGCTTTCTTT. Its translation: CASSEEGSLTEAFF.

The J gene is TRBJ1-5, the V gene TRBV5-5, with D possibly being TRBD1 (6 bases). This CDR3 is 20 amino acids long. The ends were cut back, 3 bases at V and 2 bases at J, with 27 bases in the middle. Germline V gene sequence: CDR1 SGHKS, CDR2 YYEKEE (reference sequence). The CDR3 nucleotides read TGTGCCAGCAGCTGGGGGAACCCGAATGCACAGGGCGGAGGCAATCAGCCCCAGCATTTT. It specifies CASSWGNPNAQGGGNQPQHF.

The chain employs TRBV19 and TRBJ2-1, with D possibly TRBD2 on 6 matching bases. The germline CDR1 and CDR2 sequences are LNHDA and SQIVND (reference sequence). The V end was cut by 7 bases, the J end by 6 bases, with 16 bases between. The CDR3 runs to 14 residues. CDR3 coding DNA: TGTGCCAGTATTACAGTAGACGGGAGCAATGAGCAGTTCTTC. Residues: CASITVDGSNEQFF.

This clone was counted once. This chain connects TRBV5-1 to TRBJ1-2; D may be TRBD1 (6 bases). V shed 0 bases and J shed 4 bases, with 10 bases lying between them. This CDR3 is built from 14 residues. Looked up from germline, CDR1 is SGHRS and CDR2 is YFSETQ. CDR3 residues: CASSLAGGLYGYTF. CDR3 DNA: TGCGCCAGCAGCTTGGCGGGGGGCCTCTATGGCTACACCTTC. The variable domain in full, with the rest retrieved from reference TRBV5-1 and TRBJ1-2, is KAGVTQTPRYLIKTRGQQVTLSCSPISGHRSVSWYQQTPGQGLQFLFEYFSETQRNKGNFPGRFSGRQFSNSRSEMNVSTLELGDSALYLCASSLAGGLYGYTFGSGTRLTVV.

The CDR3 coding sequence is TGTGCCAGTAGGACTAGCGGGAGTTTTAGCGGGGAGCTGTTTTTT. Translated: CASRTSGSFSGELFF. The chain combines TRBV19 with TRBJ2-2; TRBD2 matches at 12 bases. CDR1 is LNHDA and CDR2 is SQIVND in the germline V gene (reference sequence). The V and J ends lost 6 bases and 7 bases, in that order; junction bases with no gene match: 6. This CDR3 is 15 amino acids long.

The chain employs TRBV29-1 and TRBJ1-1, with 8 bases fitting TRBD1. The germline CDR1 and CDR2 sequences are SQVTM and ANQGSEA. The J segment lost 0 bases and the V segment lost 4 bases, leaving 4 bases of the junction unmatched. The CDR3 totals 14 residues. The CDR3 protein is CSVVQGGLNTEAFF. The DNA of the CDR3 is TGCAGCGTTGTACAGGGGGGGTTGAACACTGAAGCTTTCTTT.

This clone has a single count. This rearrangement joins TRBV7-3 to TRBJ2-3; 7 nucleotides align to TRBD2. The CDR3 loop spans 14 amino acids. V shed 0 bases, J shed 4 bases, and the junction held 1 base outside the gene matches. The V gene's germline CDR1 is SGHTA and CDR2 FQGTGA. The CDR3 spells CASSLTGRADTQYF. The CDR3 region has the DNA TGTGCCAGCAGCTTAACGGGGAGGGCAGATACGCAGTATTTT.